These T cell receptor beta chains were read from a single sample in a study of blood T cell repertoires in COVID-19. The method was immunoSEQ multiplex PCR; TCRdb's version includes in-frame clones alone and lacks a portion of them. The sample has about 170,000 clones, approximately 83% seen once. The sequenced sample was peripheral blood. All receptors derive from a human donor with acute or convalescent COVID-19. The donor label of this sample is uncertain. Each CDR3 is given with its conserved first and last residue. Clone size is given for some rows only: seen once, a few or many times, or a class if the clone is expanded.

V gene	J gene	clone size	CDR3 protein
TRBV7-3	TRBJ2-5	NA	CASSSRGDFQETQYF
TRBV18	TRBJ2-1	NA	CASSPNRKGQGGYNEQFF
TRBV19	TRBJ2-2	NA	CASNDRLAGELFF
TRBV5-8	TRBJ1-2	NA	CASSLAAVVERYGYTF
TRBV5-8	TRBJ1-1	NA	CASTLAGSLDTEAFF
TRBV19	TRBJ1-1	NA	CASSIEANTEAFF
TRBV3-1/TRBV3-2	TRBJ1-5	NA	CASSLGVLSNQPQHF
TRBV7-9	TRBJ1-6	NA	CASSWGLYNSPLHF
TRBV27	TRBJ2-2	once	CASSFRVPDTGELFF
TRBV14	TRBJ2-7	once	CASSPYVGGSYEQYF
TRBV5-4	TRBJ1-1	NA	CASSPSLNTEAFF
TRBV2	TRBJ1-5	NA	CASSRGSNQPQHF
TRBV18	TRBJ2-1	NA	CASSAGLAGGPWEQFF
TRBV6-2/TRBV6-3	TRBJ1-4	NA	CASSFGQDNEKLFF
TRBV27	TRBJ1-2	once	CASSWEGTGYGYTF
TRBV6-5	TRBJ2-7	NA	CASSYRDRGSYEQYF
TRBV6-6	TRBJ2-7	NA	CASSPDRVLQQYF
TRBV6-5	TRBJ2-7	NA	CASSQPTGEQYF
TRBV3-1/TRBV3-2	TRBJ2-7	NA	CASSVSYEQYF
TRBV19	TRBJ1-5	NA	CASTNRGTVSSNQPQHF
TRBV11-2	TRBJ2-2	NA	CASSFGQGLAGELFF
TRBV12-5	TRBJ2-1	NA	CASGLVSFPSTSGIGEQFF
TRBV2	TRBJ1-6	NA	CASSGQGGTNSPLHF
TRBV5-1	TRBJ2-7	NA	CASRRAGGPYEQYF
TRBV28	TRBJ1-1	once	CASSSGQGDTEAFF
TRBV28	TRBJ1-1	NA	CASSPPGANTEAFF
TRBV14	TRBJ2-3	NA	CASSQQGQTDTQYF
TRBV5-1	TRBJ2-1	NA	CASSLVGRDNEQFF
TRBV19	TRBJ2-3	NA	CASSSHSDPPGTQYF
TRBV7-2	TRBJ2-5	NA	CASSPGLAGGETQYF